This TCR beta chain was documented in a study of metastatic and nonmetastatic thyroid tumors. Treatment of any kind had been given to no patient before thyroid surgery. TCRdb reprocessed the PCR reads using MiXCR. The sample includes over 30,000 clones, over 15% of them seen just once. The receptor was derived from a male donor with papillary thyroid cancer or a benign thyroid nodule (not recorded which). Some clones in this sample may be carry-over from other donors' samples. Input material: blood.

CDR3 DNA sequence: TGCAGTGCTAGAGATTCTTCCGGGGTCCAAGAGACCCAGTACTTC. Amino acid sequence: CSARDSSGVQETQYF. The V and J genes are TRBV20-1 and TRBJ2-5, with a tentative D call TRBD2 (5 bases). V dropped 0 bases and J dropped 1 base, with 12 bases sitting between them. CDR3 length: 15 amino acids. Per the germline V gene, CDR1 is DFQATT and CDR2 is SNEGSKA (reference sequence).